Given below is one TCR beta chain in context. The CDR3 has 15 residues. Germline CDR1 SGDLS, CDR2 YYNGEE. Trimming shortened V by 3 bases and J by 0 bases, and 12 bases separated the two germline ends. This sample was taken from a study of blood T cell repertoires in COVID-19. Study-wide background: Both acute and convalescent COVID-19 samples were obtained from the United States, Italy and Spain. From T cells, B-cell-depleted T cells, or PBMCs came the material, which was cDNA or gDNA.

Per the authors' pipeline: How many nucleated cells were present was estimated from reference gene primer amplification. Assay used: immunoSEQ multiplex PCR; TCRdb lists only in-frame clones, some missing. V, J and clone size were drawn from that table, and D and trimming were deduced from the DNA. The sample records a few hundred thousand clones, around 91% being singletons. In terms of age and location, participants ranged from roughly 18 to 95 years and lived in 24 US areas. This chain links TRBV9 with TRBJ1-1, with D possibly being TRBD1 (6 bases). The source of this sequence is a man younger than 35 who had recovered from COVID-19. What was sequenced was PBMCs or T cells enriched from blood (not recorded which). The CDR3 spells CASSEGGQMNTEAFF. The CDR3 DNA sequence: TGTGCCAGCAGCGAGGGGGGGCAGATGAACACTGAAGCTTTCTTT.